The 21 T cell receptor beta chains below come from one sample, sequenced in a study of cytomegalovirus exposure and HLA in healthy donors. With 60 Vbeta and 13 Jbeta primers, the PCR was carried out. TCRdb's copy holds only in-frame clones and misses some; the assay was immunoSEQ multiplex PCR. The sample records around 140,000 clones, around four fifths being singletons. The sequencing input was PBMCs. The receptor set was obtained from a woman aged 55-70 years in good health and CMV-seropositive.

This clone was observed a handful of times. J is TRBJ1-3 and V is TRBV7-9; D not resolved. The CDR3 totals 14 residues. Deletions cut 2 bases from V and 0 bases from J, with 5 bases between. The germline V gene encodes CDR1 SEHNR and CDR2 FQNEAQ (reference sequence). The CDR3 here is CASSLTVSGNTIYF. CDR3 DNA sequence: TGTGCCAGCAGCTTAACGGTCTCTGGAAACACCATATATTTT.

V and J are TRBV15 and TRBJ1-5; TRBD1 agrees at 7 bases. Germline V lookup: CDR1 LNHNV, CDR2 YYDKDF (reference sequence). CDR3 length equals 14 residues. V lost 3 bases and J lost 4; bases outside the gene matches: 3. The CDR3 spells CATSSETGNQPQHF. As DNA, the CDR3 is TGTGCCACCAGCAGCGAGACAGGGAATCAGCCCCAGCATTTT.

The V and J genes are TRBV7-9 and TRBJ2-7; D call uncertain. V lost 5 bases and J 11 bases, leaving 10 bases between the germline ends. The germline CDR1 and CDR2 sequences are SEHNR and FQNEAQ (reference sequence). This CDR3 is built from 10 residues. The CDR3 bases are TGTGCCAGCAGCGGCGGAGAGGAGTACTTC. Protein sequence: CASSGGEEYF.

This chain links TRBV7-3 with TRBJ2-1; 7 nucleotides align to TRBD1. V shed 1 base and J 0 bases; nucleotides not matched to a gene: 9. The CDR3 totals 18 residues. Germline lookup yields CDR1 SGHTA and CDR2 FQGTGA. The CDR3 reads CASSLSPGQENSYNEQFF. The CDR3 DNA is TGTGCCAGCAGCTTAAGCCCAGGACAGGAAAACTCCTACAATGAGCAGTTCTTC. The whole variable domain, filled in from reference TRBV7-3 and TRBJ2-1, reads GAGVSQTPSNKVTEKGKYVELRCDPISGHTALYWYRQSLGQGPEFLIYFQGTGAADDSGLPNDRFFAVRPEGSVSTLKIQRTERGDSAVYLCASSLSPGQENSYNEQFFGPGTRLTVL.

The chain recombines TRBV7-9 with TRBJ1-1, with TRBD1 matching over 9 bases. Germline V gene data show CDR1 as SEHNR and CDR2 as FQNEAQ (reference sequence). J gave up 2 bases and V 6 bases, and 1 base lay outside the gene matches. The CDR3 sequence is 13 residues long. The DNA of the CDR3 is TGTGCCAGCAGACAGGGGGCTAACACTGAAGCTTTCTTT. Amino acid sequence: CASRQGANTEAFF.

The V call is TRBV27, the J call TRBJ1-2; weak D call: TRBD1 (5 bases). V lost 6 bases and J 3 bases, leaving 11 bases between the germline ends. The CDR3 covers 13 residues. CDR1 is MNHEY and CDR2 is SMNVEV in the germline V gene (reference sequence). The chain's CDR3 is CASRMEGHYGYTF. The DNA of the CDR3 is TGTGCCAGCAGGATGGAGGGGCACTATGGCTACACCTTC.

This chain joins TRBV4-3 and TRBJ2-5, with no clear D. The CDR3 runs 15 residues. Per germline, CDR1 LGHNA and CDR2 YSLEER. Trimming shortened V by 0 bases and J by 2 bases, and 10 bases separated the two germline ends. CDR3: CASSQDAVAQETQYF. CDR3 nucleotides: TGCGCCAGCAGCCAAGACGCGGTTGCACAAGAGACCCAGTACTTC.

The chain employs TRBV7-9 and TRBJ2-1; 10 bases match TRBD2. With 10 bases clipped from V and 8 bases from J, the junction kept 8 bases outside the gene matches. CDR1 and CDR2 from the germline V gene are SEHNR and FQNEAQ (reference sequence). This CDR3 is 13 amino acids long. CDR3 nucleotides: TGTGCCACCAAAGCGGGAGGGGCGGATGAGCAGTTCTTC. This encodes CATKAGGADEQFF.

V is TRBV6-6 and J is TRBJ2-1; D may be TRBD2 (5 bases). V was trimmed by 3 bases and J by 10 bases, leaving 22 bases between them. CDR3 length equals 16 residues. CDR1 and CDR2 from the germline V gene are MNHNY and SVGAGI (reference sequence). This CDR3 is CASSYRLADIQSEQFF. The DNA for the CDR3 is TGTGCCAGCAGTTATAGGCTAGCAGACATTCAATCCGAGCAGTTCTTC.

The chain is built from TRBV4-1 and TRBJ2-1; D perhaps matches TRBD2 (5 bases). The CDR3 contains 15 residues. CDR1 is MGHRA and CDR2 is YSYEKL in the germline V gene. V was trimmed by 1 base and J by 6 bases, leaving 13 bases between them. The CDR3 DNA is TGCGCCAGCAGCCAAGTTACTAGGAGGTGCAATGAGCAGTTCTTC. This gives the protein CASSQVTRRCNEQFF.

This clone was counted between two and nine times. In nucleotides, the CDR3 is TGTGCCAGCAGTTCCAACCCGGGACAGGGGGGCGGCTACACCTTC. This codes for CASSSNPGQGGGYTF. The chain employs TRBV28 and TRBJ1-2; 11 bases are a match to TRBD1. Germline CDR1 and CDR2: MDHEN and SYDVKM. V was pared by 4 bases and J by 8 bases, with 9 bases of the junction left unmatched. This CDR3 is built from 15 residues.

The rearrangement joins TRBV19 to TRBJ2-7, with D possibly matching TRBD2 (5 bases). This CDR3 is built from 15 residues. From germline, CDR1 is LNHDA and CDR2 SQIVND (reference sequence). V was clipped by 3 bases and J by 1 base, with 13 bases between them. DNA for the CDR3: TGTGCCAGTAGTATGACGGACTCCCGGTCCTACGAGCAGTACTTC. Protein product: CASSMTDSRSYEQYF.

J is TRBJ1-1 and V is TRBV4-1; D remains ambiguous. The CDR3 sequence is 16 residues long. Germline-derived CDR1 and CDR2 are MGHRA and YSYEKL. The germline V and J ends were trimmed by 4 bases and 3 bases, with 18 bases remaining between them. The CDR3 sequence: CASSRRRRTGDTEAFF. The CDR3 DNA sequence: TGCGCCAGCAGCCGGCGACGCAGGACCGGGGACACTGAAGCTTTCTTT.

The CDR3 nucleotides are TGTGCCAGCAGTTACTCGACACAGGGGCCCACCGGGGAGCTGTTTTTT. Translating gives CASSYSTQGPTGELFF. V and J are TRBV6-5 and TRBJ2-2, with 7 bases identical to TRBD1. This CDR3 has 16 residues. Germline V gives CDR1 MNHEY, CDR2 SVGAGI. The J segment lost 4 bases and the V segment lost 0 bases, leaving 5 bases of the junction unmatched.

The rearrangement links TRBV4-1 to TRBJ2-5; tentatively, D is TRBD1 (6 bases). The germline CDR1 and CDR2 sequences are MGHRA and YSYEKL. This CDR3 comprises 14 residues. Trimming removed 1 base at V and 4 bases at J, with 10 bases between. CDR3 DNA: TGCGCCAGCAGCCAAGGGGTCAGGGGAGAGACCCAGTACTTC. It yields the protein CASSQGVRGETQYF.

This clone is a singleton in its sample. This chain uses TRBV23-1 with TRBJ1-5, with 9 bases identical to TRBD1. TRBV23-1 is labeled an ORF, and its function is uncertain. This CDR3 is 20 amino acids long. The V segment lost 0 bases and the J segment 5 bases; nucleotides outside the gene matches: 17. CDR3 nucleotide sequence: TGCGCCAGCAGTCAATCGGGGGGACAGGGCAAGGTACGGGTCGATCAGCCCCAGCATTTT. As protein: CASSQSGGQGKVRVDQPQHF.

The rearrangement links TRBV14 to TRBJ2-7; 14 bases map to TRBD2. Trimming removed 1 base from V and 8 bases from J; junction bases left unmatched: 1. The CDR3 runs 14 residues. Germline loops: CDR1 SGHDN, CDR2 FVKESK. CDR3 in amino acids: CASSQGLAGGQQYF. DNA of the CDR3: TGTGCCAGCAGCCAAGGACTAGCGGGAGGGCAGCAGTACTTC.

This clone turned up a few times. The V and J genes are TRBV27 and TRBJ2-7; a weak D match, TRBD2 (6 bases). Looked up from germline, CDR1 is MNHEY and CDR2 is SMNVEV (reference sequence). The germline V and J ends were trimmed by 7 bases and 1 base, with 14 bases remaining between them. This CDR3 comprises 14 residues. The CDR3 here is CASKLAAESYEQYV. The CDR3 bases are TGTGCCAGCAAACTAGCCGCAGAGTCCTACGAGCAGTACGTC.

The V and J genes are TRBV19 and TRBJ2-2; D uncertain. Trimming shortened V by 2 bases and J by 1 base, and 5 bases separated the two germline ends. The germline CDR1 and CDR2 sequences are LNHDA and SQIVND (reference sequence). This CDR3 region has 14 residues. The CDR3 here is CASSISRNTGELFF. As DNA, the CDR3 is TGTGCCAGTAGTATATCGCGGAACACCGGGGAGCTGTTTTTT.

The chain combines TRBV28 with TRBJ1-2, with D perhaps TRBD1 (5 bases). The length of the CDR3 is 12 residues. V lost 7 bases and J lost 3, with 9 bases in between. Per germline, CDR1 MDHEN and CDR2 SYDVKM. DNA for the CDR3: TGTGCCAGCACCAGGGTGGACTATGGCTACACCTTC. Protein sequence: CASTRVDYGYTF.

The chain employs TRBV9 and TRBJ2-1; 8 nucleotides match TRBD2. The CDR3 covers 17 residues. V shed 0 bases, J shed 4 bases, and the junction held 9 bases outside the gene matches. Germline CDR1 reads SGDLS; CDR2 reads YYNGEE. DNA for the CDR3: TGTGCCAGCAGCGTAGGGGGGTCGGGAGGGTCTTACAATGAGCAGTTCTTC. Amino acid sequence: CASSVGGSGGSYNEQFF.